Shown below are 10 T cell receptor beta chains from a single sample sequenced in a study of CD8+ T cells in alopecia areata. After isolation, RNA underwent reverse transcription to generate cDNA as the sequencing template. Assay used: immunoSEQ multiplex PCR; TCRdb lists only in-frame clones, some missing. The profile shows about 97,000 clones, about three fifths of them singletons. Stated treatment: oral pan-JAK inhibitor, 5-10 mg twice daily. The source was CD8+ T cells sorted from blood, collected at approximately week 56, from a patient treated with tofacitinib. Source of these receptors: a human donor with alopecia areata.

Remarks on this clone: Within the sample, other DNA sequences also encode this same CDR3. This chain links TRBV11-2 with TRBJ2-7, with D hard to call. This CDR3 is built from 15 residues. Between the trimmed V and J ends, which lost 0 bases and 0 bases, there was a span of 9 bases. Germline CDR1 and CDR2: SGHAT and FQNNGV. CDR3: CASSLEFGDSYEQYF. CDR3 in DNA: TGTGCCAGCAGCTTAGAATTCGGAGACTCCTACGAGCAGTACTTC.

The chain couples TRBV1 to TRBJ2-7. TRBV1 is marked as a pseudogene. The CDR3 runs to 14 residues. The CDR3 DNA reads TGCACCAGCAGACGGGGCCCTTGGGTGGCCGAGCAGTACTTC. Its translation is CTSRRGPWVAEQYF.

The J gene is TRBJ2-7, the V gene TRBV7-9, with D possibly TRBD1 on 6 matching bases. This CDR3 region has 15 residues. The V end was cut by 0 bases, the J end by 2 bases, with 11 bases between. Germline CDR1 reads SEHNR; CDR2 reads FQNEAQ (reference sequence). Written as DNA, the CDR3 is TGTGCCAGCAGCTTAGCGCAGACAGGAGCCTACGAGCAGTACTTC. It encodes CASSLAQTGAYEQYF.

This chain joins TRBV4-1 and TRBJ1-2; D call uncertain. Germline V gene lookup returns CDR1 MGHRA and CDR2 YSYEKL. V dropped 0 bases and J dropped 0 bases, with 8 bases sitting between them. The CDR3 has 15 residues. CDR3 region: CASSQESRTNYGYTF. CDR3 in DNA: TGCGCCAGCAGCCAAGAATCCAGAACTAACTATGGCTACACCTTC.

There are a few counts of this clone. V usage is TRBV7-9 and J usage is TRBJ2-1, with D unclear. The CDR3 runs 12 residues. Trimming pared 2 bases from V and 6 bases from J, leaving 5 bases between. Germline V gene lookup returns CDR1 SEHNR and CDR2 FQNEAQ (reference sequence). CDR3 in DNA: TGTGCCAGCAGCTTATCGAGCAATGAGCAGTTCTTC. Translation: CASSLSSNEQFF.

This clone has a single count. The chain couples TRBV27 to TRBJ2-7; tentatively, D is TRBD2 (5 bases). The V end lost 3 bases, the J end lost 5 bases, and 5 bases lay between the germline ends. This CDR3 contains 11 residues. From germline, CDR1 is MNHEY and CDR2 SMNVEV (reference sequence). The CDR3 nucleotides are TGTGCCAGCAGTTTCGGGAACGAGCAGTACTTC. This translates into CASSFGNEQYF.

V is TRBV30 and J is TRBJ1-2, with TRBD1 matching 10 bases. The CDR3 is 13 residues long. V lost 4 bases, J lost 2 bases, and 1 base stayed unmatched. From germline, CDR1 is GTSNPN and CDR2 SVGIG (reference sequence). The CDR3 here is CAWKDRGNYGYTF. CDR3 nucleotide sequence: TGTGCCTGGAAGGACAGGGGGAACTATGGCTACACCTTC.

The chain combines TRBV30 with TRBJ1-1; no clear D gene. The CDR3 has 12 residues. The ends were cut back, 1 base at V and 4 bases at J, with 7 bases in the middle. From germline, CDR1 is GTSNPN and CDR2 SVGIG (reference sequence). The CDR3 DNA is TGTGCCTGGAGTGGTGGAGCCACTGAAGCTTTCTTT. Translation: CAWSGGATEAFF.

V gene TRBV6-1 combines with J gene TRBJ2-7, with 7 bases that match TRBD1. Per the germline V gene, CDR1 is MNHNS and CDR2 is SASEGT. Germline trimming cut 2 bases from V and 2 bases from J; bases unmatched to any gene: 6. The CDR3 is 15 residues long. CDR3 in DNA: TGTGCCAGCAGTGAATCGGGACAGAGAACCTACGAGCAGTACTTC. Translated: CASSESGQRTYEQYF.

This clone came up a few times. CDR3 residues: CASSHLTAYDSPLHF. CDR3 in DNA: TGCGCCAGCAGCCATCTGACAGCTTATGATTCACCCCTCCACTTT. The chain links TRBV4-1 to TRBJ1-6; TRBD1 is a possible D gene (5 bases). CDR1 is MGHRA, CDR2 YSYEKL, per germline. V was pared by 3 bases and J by 8 bases, with 14 bases between. CDR3 length: 15 residues.